This T cell receptor (beta chain) was recovered during a study of beta chain features in type 1 diabetes. Study background: All samples combined gave around 98,000,000 sorted cells for examination.

The whole isolated RNA underwent reverse transcription, so sequencing captured expressed TCRB transcripts. Sequencing was performed with immunoSEQ multiplex PCR; in TCRdb, only in-frame clones are kept and a portion is missing. The data hold 300,000 to 350,000 clones, with 6.5% to 10% observed a single time. Study-level findings and limits: Sequencing from cDNA could over-represent high-TCR-expressing cells.

This clone was found a few times. Its antigen is unidentified. The sequenced sample consisted of central memory CD4+ T cells from blood. The origin of this receptor is a woman between 18 and 30 years old in good health.

CDR3 protein: CASSPPRQGAPLKGYTF. CDR3 nucleotides: TGTGCCAGCAGCCCCCCCAGACAGGGGGCGCCGTTGAAGGGCTACACCTTC. V usage is TRBV13 and J usage is TRBJ1-2, with TRBD1 matching over 10 bases. This CDR3 is 17 amino acids long. With 5 bases clipped from V and 8 bases from J, the junction kept 17 bases outside the gene matches. Per the germline V gene, CDR1 is PRHDT and CDR2 is FYEKMQ (reference sequence). Full variable domain (remainder filled in from reference TRBV13 and TRBJ1-2): AAGVIQSPRHLIKEKRETATLKCYPIPRHDTVYWYQQGPGQDPQFLISFYEKMQSDKGSIPDRFSAQQFSDYHSELNMSSLELGDSALYFCASSPPRQGAPLKGYTFGSGTRLTVV.